What follows describes a single T cell receptor beta chain. Germline values: CDR1 SGHVS, CDR2 FQNEAQ. The CDR3 totals 14 residues. Trimming shortened V by 5 bases and J by 0 bases, and 10 bases separated the two germline ends. A second PCR, run for about 7 to 12 cycles, used a sample-barcoded 5' primer plus a J-beta primer mix. TCRdb recomputed calls from the 5' RACE reads with MiXCR, one row per CDR3 protein. The sample lists roughly 800,000 distinct CDR3 sequences, around 25% occurring once. The source of the sample is a study of blood T cells in healthy people across ages. These data were likewise used in another study, on T cells of mothers and their children.

The clonotype was recovered from a boy between 10 and 17 years old in good health. The specimen was blood. The chain is built from TRBV7-8 and TRBJ1-1; no firm D call. The CDR3 spells CASSPRRLNTEAFF. CDR3 sequence (DNA): TGTGCCAGCAGCCCCCGCAGATTGAACACTGAAGCTTTCTTT.